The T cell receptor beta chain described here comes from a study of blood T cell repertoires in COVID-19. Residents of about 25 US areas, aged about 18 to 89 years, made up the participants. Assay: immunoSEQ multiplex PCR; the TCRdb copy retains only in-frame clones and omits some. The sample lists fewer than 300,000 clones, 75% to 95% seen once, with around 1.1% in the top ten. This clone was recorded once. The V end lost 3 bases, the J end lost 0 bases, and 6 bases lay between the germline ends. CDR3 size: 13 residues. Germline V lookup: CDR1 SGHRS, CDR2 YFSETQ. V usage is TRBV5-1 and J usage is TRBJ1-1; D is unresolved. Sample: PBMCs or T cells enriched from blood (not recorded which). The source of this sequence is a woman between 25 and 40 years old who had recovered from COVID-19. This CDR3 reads CASSSIMNTEAFF. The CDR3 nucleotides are TGCGCCAGCAGCTCTATCATGAACACTGAAGCTTTCTTT.